These T cell receptor beta chains were read from a single sample in a study of PD-L1 blockade in urothelial cancer. The data were produced by immunoSEQ multiplex PCR, yet TCRdb's version contains in-frame clones alone and is incomplete. The sample has approximately 90,000 clones, around 91% seen once. This specimen was PBMCs, taken around atezolizumab (anti-PD-L1) treatment. The receptors derive from a man aged 55 to 70 with urothelial cancer. CDR3s include the opening cysteine and the closing phenylalanine or tryptophan. The order of the fields is clone size, J gene, V gene, D gene, CDR3 protein, CDR3 DNA. D genes are given only for firm matches. Expanded clones get a size class; other rows say once, few or many, or leave the size out.

clone size: NA
J gene: TRBJ2-6
V gene: TRBV7-3
D gene: NA
CDR3 protein: CASSPSRVSGANVLTF
CDR3 DNA: TGTGCCAGCTCCCCTAGTCGAGTCTCTGGGGCCAACGTCCTGACTTTC

clone size: NA
J gene: TRBJ2-7
V gene: TRBV7-2
D gene: TRBD2
CDR3 protein: CASSLGSSGGYEQYF
CDR3 DNA: TGTGCCAGCAGCTTAGGGTCTAGCGGGGGCTACGAGCAGTACTTC

clone size: NA
J gene: TRBJ1-4
V gene: TRBV10-3
D gene: TRBD1
CDR3 protein: CAISEGTGVNEKLFF
CDR3 DNA: TGTGCCATCAGTGAGGGGACAGGGGTAAATGAAAAACTGTTTTTT

clone size: NA
J gene: TRBJ1-1
V gene: TRBV5-1
D gene: NA
CDR3 protein: CASSLLGGDTEAFF
CDR3 DNA: TGCGCCAGCAGCTTGTTAGGGGGGGACACTGAAGCTTTCTTT

clone size: NA
J gene: TRBJ2-5
V gene: TRBV30
D gene: NA
CDR3 protein: CAWSVGVGIRETQYF
CDR3 DNA: TGTGCCTGGAGTGTAGGGGTGGGAATCCGAGAGACCCAGTACTTC

clone size: NA
J gene: TRBJ2-5
V gene: TRBV6-6
D gene: NA
CDR3 protein: CASSPVREKQETQYF
CDR3 DNA: TGTGCCAGCAGTCCCGTGAGGGAGAAGCAAGAGACCCAGTACTTC

clone size: NA
J gene: TRBJ2-7
V gene: TRBV7-2
D gene: NA
CDR3 protein: CASSLAMESYEQYF
CDR3 DNA: TGTGCCAGCAGCTTAGCAATGGAGAGCTACGAGCAGTACTTC

clone size: NA
J gene: TRBJ2-5
V gene: TRBV5-6
D gene: NA
CDR3 protein: CASSFPSTGQETQYF
CDR3 DNA: TGTGCCAGCAGCTTCCCCTCCACAGGGCAAGAGACCCAGTACTTC

clone size: NA
J gene: TRBJ1-1
V gene: TRBV11-3
D gene: NA
CDR3 protein: CASSLGGNTEAFF
CDR3 DNA: TGTGCCAGCAGCTTAGGAGGGAACACTGAAGCTTTCTTT

clone size: once
J gene: TRBJ2-5
V gene: TRBV7-2
D gene: TRBD1
CDR3 protein: CASSSGGAKTQYF
CDR3 DNA: TGTGCCAGCAGTTCAGGGGGCGCGAAGACCCAGTACTTC

clone size: NA
J gene: TRBJ2-1
V gene: TRBV6-1
D gene: TRBD2
CDR3 protein: CASILSGGALNEQFF
CDR3 DNA: TGTGCCAGCATCCTTAGCGGGGGGGCCCTCAATGAGCAGTTCTTC

clone size: NA
J gene: TRBJ2-5
V gene: TRBV30
D gene: NA
CDR3 protein: CAGKILRAGETQYF
CDR3 DNA: TGTGCCGGAAAGATTTTGAGGGCTGGGGAGACCCAGTACTTC

clone size: NA
J gene: TRBJ2-1
V gene: TRBV5-6
D gene: NA
CDR3 protein: CASSRGGDEQFF
CDR3 DNA: TGTGCCAGCAGTCGGGGCGGGGATGAGCAGTTCTTC

clone size: NA
J gene: TRBJ2-1
V gene: TRBV11-2
D gene: TRBD2
CDR3 protein: CASSLGLAGGYNEQFF
CDR3 DNA: TGTGCCAGCAGCTTAGGCCTAGCGGGAGGATACAATGAGCAGTTCTTC

clone size: NA
J gene: TRBJ2-7
V gene: TRBV30
D gene: NA
CDR3 protein: CAWSVSGGFYEQYF
CDR3 DNA: TGTGCCTGGAGTGTGTCCGGGGGATTCTACGAGCAGTACTTC

clone size: once
J gene: TRBJ2-1
V gene: TRBV7-9
D gene: NA
CDR3 protein: CASSPSESSYNEQFF
CDR3 DNA: TGTGCCAGCAGCCCCAGCGAAAGCTCCTACAATGAGCAGTTCTTC

clone size: NA
J gene: TRBJ1-2
V gene: TRBV30
D gene: NA
CDR3 protein: CAWSPNAGFGYTF
CDR3 DNA: TGTGCCTGGAGCCCGAACGCAGGGTTTGGCTACACCTTC

clone size: NA
J gene: TRBJ2-3
V gene: TRBV5-5
D gene: TRBD1
CDR3 protein: CASSLPGQGFNTQYF
CDR3 DNA: TGTGCCAGCAGCTTACCGGGACAGGGCTTCAACACGCAGTATTTT

clone size: NA
J gene: TRBJ2-5
V gene: TRBV18
D gene: NA
CDR3 protein: CASSPPGEETQYF
CDR3 DNA: TGTGCCAGCTCACCACCAGGAGAGGAGACCCAGTACTTC

clone size: NA
J gene: TRBJ2-1
V gene: TRBV13
D gene: TRBD2
CDR3 protein: CASTTRPSGGWKFF
CDR3 DNA: TGTGCCAGCACCACCCGACCTAGCGGGGGGTGGAAGTTCTTC